This TCR beta chain was profiled in a study of identifying expanded T cells in peripheral blood. Overall study findings and caveats: Technical replicates showed approximately 1.2 changed clones; roughly two weeks about 16.4; four weeks 19. Approximately two-week clone count variance significantly increased as total template count grew.

Collection occurred without any documented infections or immune events in donors. Assay used: immunoSEQ multiplex PCR; TCRdb lists only in-frame clones, some missing. The sample includes around 84,000 clones, around nine tenths of them seen just once. Turning to this clone: What it binds is not known.

The sequenced sample was blood. This sequence originates from a person between 18 and 75 years old in good health.

The DNA of the CDR3 is TGTGCCAGCAGCCGACAGGGGGACACTGAAGCTTTCTTT. Protein product: CASSRQGDTEAFF. The gene calls are TRBV7-9 and TRBJ1-1, with 9 bases lining up with TRBD1. With 5 bases clipped from V and 3 bases from J, the junction kept 1 base outside the gene matches. Germline V lookup: CDR1 SEHNR, CDR2 FQNEAQ (reference sequence). This CDR3 has 13 residues.